A single sample gave rise to the 31 T cell receptor beta chains below, sequenced in a study of shared clonotypes between healthy human individuals. The assay was immunoSEQ multiplex PCR, and TCRdb's table has in-frame clones only and misses some. Among some 2,500,000 clones listed, approximately 94% were seen once. The specimen was naive CD4+ T cells from PBMCs. Subset defined: CD45RA+ positively selected. The receptor source for this set is a man between 18 and 29 years old in good health. Some clones in this sample may be carry-over from other donors' samples.

The V and J genes are TRBV28 and TRBJ2-1; a weak D match, TRBD2 (5 bases). CDR1 MDHEN and CDR2 SYDVKM come from the germline V gene. V lost 8 bases and J lost 3, with 17 bases in between. CDR3 length equals 15 residues. In DNA, the CDR3 is TGTGCCAGCTCGACCGAGGGTACGATCTACAATGAGCAGTTCTTC. It encodes CASSTEGTIYNEQFF. Supplemented by reference TRBV28 and TRBJ2-1, the full variable domain reads DVKVTQSSRYLVKRTGEKVFLECVQDMDHENMFWYRQDPGLGLRLIYFSYDVKMKEKGDIPEGYSVSREKKERFSLILESASTNQTSMYLCASSTEGTIYNEQFFGPGTRLTVL.

This chain joins TRBV7-9 and TRBJ1-3; D perhaps matches TRBD1 (5 bases). The CDR3 loop spans 13 amino acids. Germline values: CDR1 SEHNR, CDR2 FQNEAQ (reference sequence). V was shortened by 5 bases and J by 4 bases, with 9 bases between the two germline ends. The CDR3 loop reads CASSPRGGNTIYF. The CDR3 nucleotides read TGTGCCAGCAGCCCGAGGGGCGGAAACACCATATATTTT.

This clone has a single count. CDR3 residues: CASSLRQLFGYTF. CDR3 coding DNA: TGTGCCAGCAGTTTGAGGCAGCTTTTTGGCTACACCTTC. The gene calls are TRBV28 and TRBJ1-2, with D unclear. V dropped 3 bases and J dropped 7 bases, with 12 bases sitting between them. CDR1 is MDHEN and CDR2 is SYDVKM in the germline V gene. The CDR3 runs 13 residues.

The chain is built from TRBV28 and TRBJ2-7; TRBD1 is a possible D gene (6 bases). The CDR3 runs 16 residues. Trimming pared 2 bases from V and 5 bases from J, leaving 19 bases between. Germline V lookup: CDR1 MDHEN, CDR2 SYDVKM. The CDR3 nucleotides are TGTGCCAGCAGTTTAGGGTTCTGGGGGCTGTACGACGAGCAGTACTTC. It encodes CASSLGFWGLYDEQYF. Full variable domain (rest looked up from reference TRBV28 and TRBJ2-7): DVKVTQSSRYLVKRTGEKVFLECVQDMDHENMFWYRQDPGLGLRLIYFSYDVKMKEKGDIPEGYSVSREKKERFSLILESASTNQTSMYLCASSLGFWGLYDEQYFGPGTRLTVT.

In regard to this clone: Other DNA sequences in this sample translate to the same CDR3. V is TRBV18 and J is TRBJ1-1; tentatively, D is TRBD1 (6 bases). The germline V gene encodes CDR1 KGHSH and CDR2 LQKENI. This CDR3 is built from 13 residues. Between the trimmed V and J ends, which lost 6 bases and 1 base, there was a span of 9 bases. CDR3 amino acids: CASSEGQNTEAFF. The CDR3 bases are TGTGCCAGCTCCGAGGGACAGAACACTGAAGCTTTCTTT.

V is TRBV6-5 and J is TRBJ1-5; D is undetermined. V gave up 2 bases and J gave up 1 base, with 9 bases separating them. The germline gives CDR1 MNHEY, CDR2 SVGAGI. This CDR3 region has 15 residues. CDR3 in amino acids: CASSYGHGSNQPQHF. The CDR3, as DNA: TGTGCCAGCAGTTACGGCCACGGAAGCAATCAGCCCCAGCATTTT.

This sequence joins TRBV6-1 and TRBJ1-2, with a weak D call TRBD1 (6 bases). V lost 5 bases, J lost 7 bases, and 17 bases lay in between. This CDR3 is built from 14 residues. The V gene's germline CDR1 is MNHNS and CDR2 SASEGT. The CDR3 loop reads CASSPTLGAGGYTF. CDR3 in DNA: TGTGCCAGCAGTCCAACTCTGGGGGCAGGTGGCTACACCTTC.

The chain couples TRBV7-2 to TRBJ2-2; 10 bases are shared with TRBD2. This CDR3 region has 17 residues. CDR1 is SGHTA, CDR2 FQGNSA, per germline. Losses at the gene ends were 5 bases for V and 4 bases for J; bases not matched to a gene: 10. In DNA, the CDR3 is TGTGCCAGCAGCCCAGCGGGAGGGCCTTGGAGCACCGGGGAGCTGTTTTTT. It is translated as CASSPAGGPWSTGELFF.

This chain links TRBV10-3 with TRBJ2-3, with D tentatively TRBD1 (6 bases). The length of the CDR3 is 17 residues. The germline CDR1 and CDR2 sequences are ENHRY and SYGVKD. V gave up 2 bases and J gave up 3 bases, with 18 bases separating them. The CDR3 sequence: CAISELRTDPYTDTQYF. In DNA form, the CDR3 reads TGTGCCATCAGTGAGCTACGGACAGATCCCTATACAGATACGCAGTATTTT.

The chain links TRBV27 to TRBJ2-6, with a possible D match to TRBD1 (5 bases). The CDR3 runs 13 residues. Trimming took off 6 bases at V and 4 bases at J, with 7 bases between the two ends. CDR1 MNHEY and CDR2 SMNVEV come from the germline V gene (reference sequence). As DNA, the CDR3 is TGTGCCAGCAGCAGGGTAGGGGCCAACGTCCTGACTTTC. Translated, it gives CASSRVGANVLTF.

The chain has TRBV18 and TRBJ2-2; D is possibly TRBD1 (5 bases). The CDR3 totals 15 residues. Trimming left V 5 bases short and J 4 bases short, with 14 bases between. Germline V gives CDR1 KGHSH, CDR2 LQKENI. The CDR3 DNA sequence: TGTGCCAGCTCATCCGCACAGGCGATCACCGGGGAGCTGTTTTTT. Protein sequence: CASSSAQAITGELFF.

A few counts support this clone. The chain employs TRBV28 and TRBJ1-5, with D hard to call. There are 13 residues in the CDR3. V lost 6 bases, J lost 5 bases, and 11 bases lay in between. In germline, CDR1 is MDHEN, CDR2 SYDVKM. In DNA form, the CDR3 reads TGTGCCAGCAGAAGTCAGTTGGATCAGCCCCAGCATTTT. It translates to CASRSQLDQPQHF.

As regards this clone: The same CDR3 is also encoded by other DNA sequences in this sample. V is TRBV5-4 and J is TRBJ2-3; D not resolved. The CDR3 is made up of 15 amino acids. The ends were cut back, 2 bases at V and 0 bases at J, with 10 bases in the middle. Looked up from germline, CDR1 is SGHNT and CDR2 is YYREEE (reference sequence). In DNA form, the CDR3 reads TGTGCCAGCAGCTTAGCGCGGTCTAGCACAGATACGCAGTATTTT. Encoded protein: CASSLARSSTDTQYF.

V is TRBV27 and J is TRBJ1-5; 7 bases match TRBD1. After removal of 8 bases from V and 1 base from J, the junction contained 8 bases not matched to a gene. The germline gives CDR1 MNHEY, CDR2 SMNVEV (reference sequence). The CDR3 runs 15 residues. Written as DNA, the CDR3 is TGTGCCAGCCGGGCTCAGGGGGTGAGCAATCAGCCCCAGCATTTT. The encoded protein is CASRAQGVSNQPQHF.

V is TRBV11-2 and J is TRBJ2-7; perhaps TRBD2 as D (5 bases). Between the trimmed V and J ends, which lost 4 bases and 5 bases, there was a span of 9 bases. In germline, CDR1 is SGHAT, CDR2 FQNNGV. CDR3 length: 12 amino acids. The CDR3 DNA is TGTGCCAGCAGCTCCCGGCGGGACGAGCAGTACTTC. Its protein is CASSSRRDEQYF.

Points on this clone: The same CDR3 can be traced to other DNA sequences in this sample. The chain combines TRBV13 with TRBJ2-1; D unclear. The CDR3 is 17 amino acids. V lost 2 bases and J 1 base, leaving 15 bases between the germline ends. CDR1 and CDR2 from the germline V gene are PRHDT and FYEKMQ (reference sequence). Here the CDR3 reads CASSLTRARLSYNEQFF. The CDR3 nucleotides read TGTGCCAGCAGCTTAACACGGGCGCGGCTTTCCTACAATGAGCAGTTCTTC.

The V gene is TRBV19, the J gene TRBJ1-5, with D possibly TRBD1 on 5 matching bases. CDR1 and CDR2 from the germline V gene are LNHDA and SQIVND (reference sequence). The CDR3 is made up of 14 amino acids. Trimming left V 3 bases short and J 7 bases short, with 13 bases between. For the CDR3, the DNA is TGTGCCAGTAGTATGCCCAGGGAGGGGCAGCCCCAGCATTTT. It encodes CASSMPREGQPQHF. Full variable domain (remainder filled in from reference TRBV19 and TRBJ1-5): DGGITQSPKYLFRKEGQNVTLSCEQNLNHDAMYWYRQDPGQGLRLIYYSQIVNDFQKGDIAEGYSVSREKKESFPLTVTSAQKNPTAFYLCASSMPREGQPQHFGDGTRLSIL.

The chain carries TRBV5-1 and TRBJ1-2; D gene ambiguous. The V gene's germline CDR1 is SGHRS and CDR2 YFSETQ. The ends were cut back, 0 bases at V and 4 bases at J, with 13 bases in the middle. The CDR3 totals 15 residues. The CDR3 protein is CASSLVAGAGYGYTF. The CDR3 coding sequence is TGCGCCAGCAGCTTGGTTGCGGGAGCGGGCTATGGCTACACCTTC.

The chain uses TRBV5-4 and TRBJ1-2, with 7 bases aligning to TRBD1. This CDR3 is 13 amino acids long. V lost 4 bases, J lost 6 bases, and 6 bases stayed unmatched. The germline V gene encodes CDR1 SGHNT and CDR2 YYREEE (reference sequence). The DNA for the CDR3 is TGTGCCAGCAGCGTAACAGGGGACGATGGCTACACCTTC. This translates into CASSVTGDDGYTF.

CDR3 amino acids: CASSPQSPGTGGGEQYF. CDR3 in DNA: TGTGCCAGCTCACCACAAAGCCCCGGGACAGGGGGCGGCGAGCAGTACTTC. The chain combines TRBV18 with TRBJ2-7, with 12 bases that match TRBD1. The CDR3 has 17 residues. Germline V lookup: CDR1 KGHSH, CDR2 LQKENI. V lost 1 base to trimming and J lost 6 bases; unmatched junction nucleotides: 10.

The CDR3 region is CASSYLTDQETQYF. DNA of the CDR3: TGTGCCAGCAGTTATCTGACAGACCAAGAGACCCAGTACTTC. The chain joins TRBV6-5 to TRBJ2-5; tentative D call: TRBD1 (5 bases). This CDR3 has 14 amino acids. Germline V gives CDR1 MNHEY, CDR2 SVGAGI. V dropped 3 bases and J dropped 0 bases, with 8 bases sitting between them.

The chain is built from TRBV5-1 and TRBJ1-1; 7 positions agree with TRBD1. Germline-derived CDR1 and CDR2 are SGHRS and YFSETQ. The CDR3 covers 16 residues. Trimming at V came to 0 bases and at J to 3 bases, leaving 8 bases not matched to a gene. CDR3 bases: TGCGCCAGCAGCTTGGCCAAGGGGGCGGGAGACACTGAAGCTTTCTTT. As protein: CASSLAKGAGDTEAFF.

The chain is built from TRBV5-4 and TRBJ1-1; tentative D call: TRBD1 (6 bases). Germline CDR1 is SGHNT and CDR2 is YYREEE (reference sequence). The CDR3 runs to 13 residues. Trimming left V 2 bases short and J 4 bases short, with 9 bases between. CDR3 loop: CASSFRGSTEAFF. The CDR3 region has the DNA TGTGCCAGCAGCTTTAGGGGGTCCACTGAAGCTTTCTTT.

The chain is built from TRBV5-1 and TRBJ2-1; D call uncertain. The length of the CDR3 is 14 residues. V was cut by 4 bases and J by 7 bases, with 15 bases left in between. Germline V gene data show CDR1 as SGHRS and CDR2 as YFSETQ. The CDR3 reads CASSPLTEGNEQFF. In nucleotides, the CDR3 is TGCGCCAGCAGCCCGCTAACGGAAGGTAATGAGCAGTTCTTC.

The chain couples TRBV6-5 to TRBJ1-1, with TRBD1 matching 7 bases. Germline CDR1 MNHEY, CDR2 SVGAGI. V lost 7 bases, J lost 0 bases, and 8 bases stayed unmatched. This CDR3 spans 15 amino acids. CDR3 amino acids: CASNAYRGMNTEAFF. The CDR3 DNA reads as TGTGCCAGCAATGCCTACAGGGGCATGAACACTGAAGCTTTCTTT.

V gene TRBV15 combines with J gene TRBJ1-3; D is ambiguous. This CDR3 spans 13 amino acids. The V end was cut by 0 bases, the J end by 2 bases, with 2 bases between. Germline V gene sequence: CDR1 LNHNV, CDR2 YYDKDF (reference sequence). This CDR3 is CATSREPGNTIYF. In DNA form, the CDR3 reads TGTGCCACCAGCAGAGAACCTGGAAACACCATATATTTT.

The chain has TRBV4-1 and TRBJ2-1, with TRBD2 matching over 10 bases. The length of the CDR3 is 19 residues. V lost 0 bases and J lost 7; bases outside the gene matches: 15. Germline V gene lookup returns CDR1 MGHRA and CDR2 YSYEKL. As DNA, the CDR3 is TGCGCCAGCAGCCAAGAATGGCTAGCGGGAGTTGGGGCTTGGAATGAGCAGTTCTTC. It translates to CASSQEWLAGVGAWNEQFF.

The chain links TRBV2 to TRBJ2-6; D may correspond to TRBD1 or TRBD2 (5 bases each). The CDR3 runs 17 residues. Germline V lookup: CDR1 SNHLY, CDR2 FYNNEI. With 5 bases removed from V and 3 bases from J, the gap between germline ends came to 17 bases. Written as DNA, the CDR3 is TGTGCCAGCAGTAACACCCTGAGGGGAAGTGGGGCCAACGTCCTGACTTTC. Its translation: CASSNTLRGSGANVLTF.

About this clone itself: The sample contains more than one DNA sequence encoding this CDR3. The chain couples TRBV2 to TRBJ1-2; D is ambiguous. Deletions cut 1 base from V and 5 bases from J, with 5 bases between. The CDR3 runs 12 residues. The germline gives CDR1 SNHLY, CDR2 FYNNEI. CDR3 nucleotides: TGTGCCAGCAGTGAAGACAGTTATGGCTACACCTTC. It translates to CASSEDSYGYTF.

The chain is built from TRBV5-1 and TRBJ2-1, with D possibly being TRBD2 (6 bases). CDR1 and CDR2 from the germline V gene are SGHRS and YFSETQ. V was shortened by 4 bases and J by 4 bases, with 15 bases between the two germline ends. The CDR3 runs 15 residues. CDR3 sequence reads: CASSPTPGSYNEQFF. In DNA, the CDR3 is TGCGCCAGCAGCCCAACCCCCGGGAGTTACAATGAGCAGTTCTTC.

The chain has TRBV7-3 and TRBJ2-3; no clear D. Trimming shortened V by 1 base and J by 4 bases, and 6 bases separated the two germline ends. Germline CDR1 and CDR2: SGHTA and FQGTGA. The CDR3 has 13 amino acids. The DNA for the CDR3 is TGTGCCAGCAGCTTAAACTATCCAGATACGCAGTATTTT. It yields the protein CASSLNYPDTQYF.